This T cell receptor beta chain was found in a study of blood T cell repertoires in COVID-19. The protocol was immunoSEQ multiplex PCR, while the TCRdb copy is restricted to in-frame clones and leaves out a portion. The data show about 140,000 clones, roughly 84% seen once. Source material: PBMCs or T cells enriched from blood (not recorded which). This receptor was identified in a man between 65 and 79 years old who had been exposed to COVID-19.

CDR3 residues: CASSLERQGRDGYTF. CDR3 DNA sequence: TGCGCCAGCAGCTTGGAGAGACAGGGGAGGGATGGCTACACCTTC. The chain uses TRBV5-1 and TRBJ1-2; TRBD1 aligns across 8 bases. Germline V gene sequence: CDR1 SGHRS, CDR2 YFSETQ. V trimming: 0 bases; J trimming: 6 bases; junction bases outside the gene matches: 7. This CDR3 is 15 amino acids long.